This T cell receptor (beta chain) was sequenced during a study of PD-L1 blockade in urothelial cancer. The overall study: Patients with male sex and bladder-origin urothelial cancer accounted for twenty-five of 29 enrolled. The study, taken as a whole, reports: When measured at 3 weeks, tumor-associated blood clones expanded more in durable-benefit patients.

Only in-frame clones appear in the TCRdb table, and some are missing; sequencing was by immunoSEQ multiplex PCR. The sample includes 72,000 or so clones, about 86% of them seen just once. As for this clone: The antigen remains undetermined.

Germline assignment: CDR1 SGHVS and CDR2 FQNEAQ. The CDR3 sequence is 15 residues long. Trimming pared 6 bases from V and 2 bases from J, leaving 15 bases between. Specified time point: pretreatment peripheral blood. Here the sequenced sample was PBMCs, taken around atezolizumab (anti-PD-L1) treatment. The TCR originated in a man in his sixties with urothelial cancer. The rearrangement uses TRBV7-8 and TRBJ2-3, with D maybe TRBD2 (5 bases). CDR3 in amino acids: CASSPLLGLTDTQYF. The CDR3, as DNA: TGTGCCAGCAGTCCCCTCCTAGGACTCACAGATACGCAGTATTTT.